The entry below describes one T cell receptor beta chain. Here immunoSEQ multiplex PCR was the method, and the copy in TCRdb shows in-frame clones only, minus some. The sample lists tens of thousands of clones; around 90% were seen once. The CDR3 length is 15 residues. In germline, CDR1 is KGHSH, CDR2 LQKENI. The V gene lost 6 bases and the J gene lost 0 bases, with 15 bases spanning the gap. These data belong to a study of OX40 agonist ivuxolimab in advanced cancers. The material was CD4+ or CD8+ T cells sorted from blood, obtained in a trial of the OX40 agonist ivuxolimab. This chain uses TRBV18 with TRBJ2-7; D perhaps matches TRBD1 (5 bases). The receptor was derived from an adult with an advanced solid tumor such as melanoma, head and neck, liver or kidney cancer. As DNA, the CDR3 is TGTGCCAGCTCTCCTACCTCAGGGCGCTCCTACGAGCAGTACTTC. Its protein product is CASSPTSGRSYEQYF. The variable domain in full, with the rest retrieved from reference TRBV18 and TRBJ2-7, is NAGVMQNPRHLVRRRGQEARLRCSPMKGHSHVYWYRQLPEEGLKFMVYLQKENIIDESGMPKERFSAEFPKEGPSILRIQQVVRGDSAAYFCASSPTSGRSYEQYFGPGTRLTVT.